Each of the 27 T cell receptor beta chains below was sequenced from the same sample in a study of Graves' ophthalmopathy and Graves' hyperthyroidism. CDR3 regions of TCR beta were amplified from RNA transcripts. The first-round RT-PCR employed HTBI primers together with the Qiagen OneStep RT-PCR kit. A multiplex PCR was then performed as the second round. MiXCR, applied by TCRdb to the multiplex PCR reads, yields one record per CDR3 protein. The table lists 150,000 to 200,000 distinct CDR3 sequences, approximately 38% of them singletons. Specimen: peripheral blood. These receptor sequences come from a woman aged 40 to 50 with Graves' ophthalmopathy.

This clonotype was seen repeatedly, ten times or more. This chain connects TRBV12-3 or TRBV12-4 to TRBJ1-5; 7 nucleotides line up with TRBD1. This CDR3 has 18 residues. V was pared by 6 bases and J by 0 bases, with 14 bases of the junction left unmatched. The CDR3 DNA reads as TGTGCCAGCAGCCCGGACTCCAGGGGGACTTATAGCAATCAGCCCCAGCATTTT. Translating it yields CASSPDSRGTYSNQPQHF.

This rearrangement joins TRBV12-3 or TRBV12-4 to TRBJ1-2; TRBD1 is a possible D gene (6 bases). CDR3 length equals 13 residues. V was pared by 5 bases and J by 8 bases, with 15 bases between. This chain's CDR3 is CASSRGRGEGYTF. The DNA for the CDR3 is TGTGCCAGCAGTAGGGGCAGGGGAGAGGGCTACACCTTC.

This clonotype has ten or more counts. The J gene is TRBJ1-2, the V gene TRBV12-3 or TRBV12-4; D not resolved. This CDR3 is 15 amino acids long. The V and J ends lost 6 bases and 4 bases respectively, with 18 bases between them. Written as DNA, the CDR3 is TGTGCCAGCAGACCCCCGGGAGGGATAAGCTATGGCTACACCTTC. This translates into CASRPPGGISYGYTF.

This clonotype was detected only once. The chain is built from TRBV2 and TRBJ2-2; D is unresolved. This CDR3 is 14 amino acids long. The germline V gene has CDR1 SNHLY and CDR2 FYNNEI. V lost 5 bases and J 0 bases, leaving 7 bases between the germline ends. The CDR3 DNA follows: TGTGCCAGCAGTTATCAGACGAACACCGGGGAGCTGTTTTTT. Residues: CASSYQTNTGELFF.

The chain combines TRBV7-2 with TRBJ1-6; 9 bases are a match to TRBD1. Trimming cost V 5 bases and J 8 bases; bases outside gene matches: 4. The germline gives CDR1 SGHTA, CDR2 FQGNSA. The CDR3 has 14 amino acids. The CDR3 loop reads CASSRDRAYSPLHF. In DNA form, the CDR3 reads TGTGCCAGCAGCCGGGACAGGGCTTATTCACCCCTCCACTTT. The whole variable domain, filled in from reference TRBV7-2 and TRBJ1-6, reads GAGVSQSPSNKVTEKGKDVELRCDPISGHTALYWYRQSLGQGLEFLIYFQGNSAPDKSGLPSDRFSAERTGGSVSTLTIQRTQQEDSAVYLCASSRDRAYSPLHFGNGTRLTVT.

This clonotype was recorded many times. The chain's CDR3 is CASSQGIGTRAEEQYF. The CDR3 coding sequence is TGCGCCAGCAGCCAAGGAATCGGGACGAGAGCGGAAGAGCAGTACTTC. The chain links TRBV4-1 to TRBJ2-7, with D perhaps being TRBD1 or TRBD2 (5 bases each). Germline assignment: CDR1 MGHRA and CDR2 YSYEKL. The CDR3 covers 16 residues. The V end lost 1 base, the J end lost 7 bases, and 20 bases lay between the germline ends.

The rearrangement uses TRBV27 and TRBJ2-5, with TRBD2 matching 12 bases. Germline CDR1 is MNHEY and CDR2 is SMNVEV (reference sequence). V lost 3 bases, J lost 5 bases, and 4 bases stayed unmatched. The CDR3 is 15 residues long. CDR3 sequence (DNA): TGTGCCAGCAGTTTCCTAGCGGGAGGGCGCGAGACCCAGTACTTC. Its translation: CASSFLAGGRETQYF.

This clonotype was seen only a few times. One junction end does not reproduce the germline sequence, and a read error may be involved. The J gene is TRBJ2-7, the V gene TRBV5-1; D is possibly TRBD1 (8 bases). The germline gives CDR1 SGHRS, CDR2 YFSETQ. The CDR3 is 15 residues long. CDR3 region: CASSPERDRTSEQHF. In DNA, the CDR3 is TGCGCCAGCAGCCCGGAGCGGGACAGGACATCCGAGCAGCACTTC.

This clonotype was detected ten times or more. The chain uses TRBV5-1 and TRBJ1-1; 7 positions agree with TRBD1. From germline, CDR1 is SGHRS and CDR2 YFSETQ. After removal of 3 bases from V and 1 base from J, the junction contained 6 bases not matched to a gene. The CDR3 extends over 15 amino acids. The CDR3, as DNA: TGCGCCAGCAGCTGGTCAGGGGGGAAGAACACTGAAGCTTTCTTT. Translating it yields CASSWSGGKNTEAFF.

This chain joins TRBV6-1 and TRBJ1-6; no clear D. Trimming removed 11 bases from V and 0 bases from J, with 11 bases in between. The CDR3 has 14 amino acids. CDR1 is MNHNS, CDR2 SASEGT, per germline. CDR3 DNA sequence: TGTGCCGGCCCTTTGAGCTCCTATAATTCACCCCTCCACTTT. Translated: CAGPLSSYNSPLHF.

This clonotype was seen at least ten times. The V gene is TRBV6-1, the J gene TRBJ1-1; D possibly corresponds to TRBD1 (5 bases). Trimming pared 5 bases from V and 0 bases from J, leaving 10 bases between. Germline V CDR1 and CDR2: MNHNS, SASEGT. The length of the CDR3 is 14 residues. The CDR3 sequence is CASSPDRLNTEAFF. CDR3 nucleotides: TGTGCCAGCAGTCCCGACAGACTGAACACTGAAGCTTTCTTT.

In its sample, this clonotype was seen many times. V gene TRBV10-3 combines with J gene TRBJ2-7; 11 nucleotides align to TRBD2. The CDR3 sequence is 15 residues long. Germline CDR1 reads ENHRY; CDR2 reads SYGVKD. Trimming removed 3 bases from V and 1 base from J; junction bases left unmatched: 2. The CDR3 protein is CAISDGTSGSYEQYF. CDR3 bases: TGTGCCATCAGTGACGGGACTAGCGGATCCTACGAGCAGTACTTC.

V and J are TRBV29-1 and TRBJ2-5, with 10 positions matching TRBD1. CDR1 is SQVTM, CDR2 ANQGSEA, per germline. This CDR3 contains 15 residues. V shed 6 bases, J shed 5 bases, and the junction held 12 bases outside the gene matches. CDR3 coding DNA: TGCAGCGTCGAGGGGGGGACAGGGGAGAGCGAGACCCAGTACTTC. Its translation is CSVEGGTGESETQYF.

The J gene is TRBJ2-5, the V gene TRBV27; D is tentatively TRBD1 or TRBD2 (5 bases each). CDR3 length: 17 residues. Germline V gene data show CDR1 as MNHEY and CDR2 as SMNVEV (reference sequence). The germline V and J ends were trimmed by 4 bases and 0 bases, with 18 bases remaining between them. CDR3 region: CASSSKGPNRYQETQYF. CDR3 bases: TGTGCCAGCAGTTCAAAGGGACCTAACAGATACCAAGAGACCCAGTACTTC.

This clonotype was detected many times. V and J are TRBV30 and TRBJ2-4; unclear D gene. V was cut by 2 bases and J by 2 bases, with 13 bases left in between. The CDR3 sequence is 15 residues long. Germline V gene data show CDR1 as GTSNPN and CDR2 as SVGIG (reference sequence). CDR3 nucleotides: TGTGCCTGGAGTTATCCGGCAGTCTCCAAAAACATTCAGTACTTC. It encodes CAWSYPAVSKNIQYF.

This clonotype was detected ten times or more. V gene TRBV10-3 combines with J gene TRBJ1-1; no reliable D call. The germline gives CDR1 ENHRY, CDR2 SYGVKD. V was pared by 0 bases and J by 10 bases, with 6 bases between. The length of the CDR3 is 11 residues. The CDR3: CAISESGVAFF. CDR3 nucleotide sequence: TGTGCCATCAGTGAGTCGGGTGTAGCTTTCTTT.

Many counts were recorded for this clonotype. The V call is TRBV4-1, the J call TRBJ1-5; the D gene is possibly TRBD1 (5 bases). Per germline, CDR1 MGHRA and CDR2 YSYEKL. Deletions cut 4 bases from V and 3 bases from J, with 10 bases between. CDR3 size: 14 residues. The CDR3: CASSPIGTNQPQHF. In DNA, the CDR3 is TGCGCCAGCAGCCCCATTGGGACCAATCAGCCCCAGCATTTT.

The chain joins TRBV28 to TRBJ1-5, with 7 positions matching TRBD1. Germline V lookup: CDR1 MDHEN, CDR2 SYDVKM. CDR3 length: 12 residues. The ends lost 10 bases at V and 6 bases at J; junction bases unmatched: 6. The CDR3 sequence: CATDREGQPQHF. In DNA form, the CDR3 reads TGTGCCACAGACAGGGAAGGTCAGCCCCAGCATTTT.

This clonotype showed up many times. The V call is TRBV7-2, the J call TRBJ2-2; 9 bases agree with TRBD2. Germline V gene lookup returns CDR1 SGHTA and CDR2 FQGNSA. Unmatched junction bases numbered 12, after V lost 3 bases and J lost 13 bases. The CDR3 totals 15 residues. CDR3 in amino acids: CASSLKREAYSGLFF. The CDR3 DNA reads as TGTGCCAGCAGCTTGAAGCGGGAGGCCTATAGTGGGCTGTTTTTT.

The chain carries TRBV12-3 or TRBV12-4 and TRBJ1-2; D is possibly TRBD1 (5 bases). The V and J ends lost 3 bases and 5 bases respectively, with 16 bases between them. CDR3 length equals 15 residues. CDR3 amino acids: CASSFSQGDSYGYTF. Here the CDR3 DNA reads TGTGCCAGCAGTTTTTCGCAGGGCGACTCTTATGGCTACACCTTC.

This clonotype was detected many times. V gene TRBV7-6 combines with J gene TRBJ2-7; D is undetermined. The germline gives CDR1 SGHVS, CDR2 FNYEAQ. The CDR3 extends over 13 amino acids. The V gene lost 4 bases and the J gene lost 3 bases, with 10 bases spanning the gap. Here the CDR3 reads CASSSQENYEQYF. The CDR3 DNA reads TGTGCCAGCAGCTCCCAGGAGAACTACGAGCAGTACTTC.

The chain is built from TRBV19 and TRBJ2-5; 7 bases are shared with TRBD1. Trimming removed 2 bases from V and 5 bases from J; junction bases left unmatched: 5. The CDR3 covers 14 residues. CDR1 is LNHDA and CDR2 is SQIVND in the germline V gene (reference sequence). The CDR3 DNA is TGTGCCAGTAGTATATGGGAGACAGGGGAGACCCAGTACTTC. Protein sequence: CASSIWETGETQYF.

The gene calls are TRBV7-2 and TRBJ1-2; D gene uncertain. This CDR3 is built from 13 residues. V gave up 2 bases and J gave up 7 bases, with 11 bases separating them. Germline CDR1 is SGHTA and CDR2 is FQGNSA. The CDR3 coding sequence is TGTGCCAGCAGCTTAAGGCGGGATGGTGGCTACACCTTC. Protein product: CASSLRRDGGYTF.

This chain connects TRBV20-1 to TRBJ1-1, with D hard to call. The CDR3 has 10 amino acids. V gave up 5 bases and J gave up 8 bases, with 9 bases separating them. The germline V gene encodes CDR1 DFQATT and CDR2 SNEGSKA (reference sequence). This CDR3 reads CSAPLREAFF. In DNA form, the CDR3 reads TGCAGTGCTCCCTTAAGGGAAGCTTTCTTT.

The chain uses TRBV28 and TRBJ2-5, with a possible D match to TRBD2 (6 bases). Germline CDR1 is MDHEN and CDR2 is SYDVKM. The CDR3 sequence is 13 residues long. V lost 4 bases to trimming and J lost 5 bases, with 11 bases between them. The CDR3 sequence is CASSYPGGETQYF. As DNA, the CDR3 is TGTGCCAGCAGTTACCCAGGAGGGGAGACCCAGTACTTC.

The genes are TRBV6-1 and TRBJ2-7, with 10 bases that match TRBD1. V lost 7 bases, J lost 6 bases, and 12 bases stayed unmatched. Germline lookup yields CDR1 MNHNS and CDR2 SASEGT. The CDR3 runs 15 residues. Here the CDR3 DNA reads TGTGCCAGCACTCGGAAGCCGGGACAGGGGCGCGAGCAGTACTTC. This gives the protein CASTRKPGQGREQYF.

This clonotype was seen many times. The chain is built from TRBV6-2 or TRBV6-3 and TRBJ1-2, with TRBD1 as a possible D gene (5 bases). The CDR3 length is 15 residues. Deletions cut 7 bases from V and 4 bases from J, with 19 bases between. Germline CDR1 MNHEY, CDR2 SVGEGT. The CDR3: CASTHGGSGTYGYTF. CDR3 bases: TGTGCCAGCACCCACGGGGGGTCAGGAACCTATGGCTACACCTTC.